One sample yielded the 4 T cell receptor beta chains listed below, sequenced in a study of T-cell memory formation after mild COVID-19. TCRdb reprocessed the 5' RACE reads with MiXCR, giving one entry per CDR3 protein. The repertoire holds 350,000 to 450,000 distinct CDR3 sequences, with roughly a quarter as singletons. Sequenced input: PBMCs or a T cell subset sorted from them (not recorded which). All receptors come from an adult woman who had mild COVID-19 (a few samples of this study predate the infection). Cell type and time point are not known.

The genes are TRBV20-1 and TRBJ1-2; 7 nucleotides match TRBD1. This CDR3 comprises 14 residues. V gave up 6 bases and J gave up 6 bases; unmatched junction bases: 13. Germline-derived CDR1 and CDR2 are DFQATT and SNEGSKA (reference sequence). The CDR3 is CSAPRRDRENGYTF. CDR3 DNA: TGCAGTGCCCCCCGGCGTGACAGGGAGAATGGCTACACCTTC.

This rearrangement joins TRBV24-1 to TRBJ1-5; D is ambiguous. The CDR3 is 13 amino acids. Germline lookup yields CDR1 KGHDR and CDR2 SFDVKD. V lost 5 bases, J lost 7 bases, and 11 bases lay in between. The CDR3 DNA follows: TGTGCCACCAGTGGAGGGTGGCGACAGCCCCAGCATTTT. It translates to CATSGGWRQPQHF.

This clonotype was counted a few times. The rearrangement links TRBV12-3 or TRBV12-4 to TRBJ2-3; D possibly corresponds to TRBD1 (5 bases). The ends were cut back, 3 bases at V and 6 bases at J, with 13 bases in the middle. The CDR3 consists of 14 residues. CDR3: CASSFGQGLDTQYF. The DNA of the CDR3 is TGTGCCAGCAGTTTCGGGCAGGGTCTGGATACGCAGTATTTT.

The genes are TRBV5-1 and TRBJ2-5; D gene uncertain. CDR1 SGHRS and CDR2 YFSETQ come from the germline V gene. The CDR3 extends over 11 amino acids. Trimming took off 0 bases at V and 10 bases at J, with 7 bases between the two ends. The CDR3 DNA follows: TGCGCCAGCAGCTTGGAGGGATTCCAGTACTTC. It encodes CASSLEGFQYF.